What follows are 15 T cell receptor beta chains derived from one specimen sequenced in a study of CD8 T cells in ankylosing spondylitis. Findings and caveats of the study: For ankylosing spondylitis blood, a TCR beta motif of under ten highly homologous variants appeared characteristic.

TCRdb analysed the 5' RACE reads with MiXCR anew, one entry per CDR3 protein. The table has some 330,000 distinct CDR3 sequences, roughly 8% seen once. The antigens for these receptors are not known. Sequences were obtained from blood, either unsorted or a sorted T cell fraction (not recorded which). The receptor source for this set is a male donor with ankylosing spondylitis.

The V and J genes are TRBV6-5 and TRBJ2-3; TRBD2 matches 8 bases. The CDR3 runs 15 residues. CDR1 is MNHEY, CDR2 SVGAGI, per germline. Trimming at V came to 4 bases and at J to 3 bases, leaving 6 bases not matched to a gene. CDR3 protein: CASSSPASGTDTQYF. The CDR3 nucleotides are TGTGCCAGCAGTTCCCCGGCTAGCGGGACAGATACGCAGTATTTT.

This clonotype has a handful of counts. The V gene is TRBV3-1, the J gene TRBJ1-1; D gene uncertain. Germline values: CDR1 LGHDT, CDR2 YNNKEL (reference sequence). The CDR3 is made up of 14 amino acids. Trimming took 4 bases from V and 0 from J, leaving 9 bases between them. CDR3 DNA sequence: TGTGCCAGCAGCCTGGCGACACTGAACACTGAAGCTTTCTTT. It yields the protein CASSLATLNTEAFF.

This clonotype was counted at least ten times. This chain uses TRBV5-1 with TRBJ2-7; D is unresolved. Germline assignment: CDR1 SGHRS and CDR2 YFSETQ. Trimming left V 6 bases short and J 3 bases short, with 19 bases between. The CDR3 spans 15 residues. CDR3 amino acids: CASTSRPSKDYEQYF. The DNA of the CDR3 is TGCGCCAGCACCTCTCGTCCCTCAAAGGACTACGAGCAGTACTTC.

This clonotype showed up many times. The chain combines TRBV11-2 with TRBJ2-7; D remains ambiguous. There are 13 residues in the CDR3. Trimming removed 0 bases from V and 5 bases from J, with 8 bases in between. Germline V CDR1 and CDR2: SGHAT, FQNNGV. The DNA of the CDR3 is TGTGCCAGCAGCTTAGAACCCGTGGACGAGCAGTACTTC. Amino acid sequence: CASSLEPVDEQYF.

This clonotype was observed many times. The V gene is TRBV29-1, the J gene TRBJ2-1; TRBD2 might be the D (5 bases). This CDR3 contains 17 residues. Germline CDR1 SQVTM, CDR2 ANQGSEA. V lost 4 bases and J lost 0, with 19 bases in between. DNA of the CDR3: TGCAGCGTTGCTGGGCGGGTAGCAAAGAGCTCCTACAATGAGCAGTTCTTC. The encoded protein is CSVAGRVAKSSYNEQFF.

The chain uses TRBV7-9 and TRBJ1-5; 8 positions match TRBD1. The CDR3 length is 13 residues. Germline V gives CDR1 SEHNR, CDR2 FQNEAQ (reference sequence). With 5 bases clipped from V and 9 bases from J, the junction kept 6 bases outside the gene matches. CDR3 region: CASSGTGVGPQHF. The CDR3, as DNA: TGTGCCAGCAGCGGGACAGGCGTTGGGCCCCAGCATTTT.

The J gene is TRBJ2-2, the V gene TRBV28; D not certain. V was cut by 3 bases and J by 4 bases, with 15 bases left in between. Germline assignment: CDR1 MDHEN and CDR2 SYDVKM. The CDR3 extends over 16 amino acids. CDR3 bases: TGTGCCAGCAGTTTGGGCCTGATACGACTCACCGGGGAGCTGTTTTTT. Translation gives CASSLGLIRLTGELFF.

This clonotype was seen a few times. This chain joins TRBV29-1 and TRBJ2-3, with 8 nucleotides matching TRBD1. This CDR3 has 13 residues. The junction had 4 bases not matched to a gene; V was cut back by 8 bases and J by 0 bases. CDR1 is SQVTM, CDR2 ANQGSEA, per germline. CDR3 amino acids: CSTTGASTDTQYF. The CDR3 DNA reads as TGCAGCACGACAGGGGCAAGCACAGATACGCAGTATTTT.

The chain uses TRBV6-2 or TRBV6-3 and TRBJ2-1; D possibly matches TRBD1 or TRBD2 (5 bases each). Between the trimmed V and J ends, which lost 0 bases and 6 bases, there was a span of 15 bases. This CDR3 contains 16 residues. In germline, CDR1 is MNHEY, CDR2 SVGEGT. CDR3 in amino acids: CASSYSGTGRFNEQFF. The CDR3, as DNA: TGTGCCAGCAGTTACTCCGGGACGGGTAGGTTCAATGAGCAGTTCTTC.

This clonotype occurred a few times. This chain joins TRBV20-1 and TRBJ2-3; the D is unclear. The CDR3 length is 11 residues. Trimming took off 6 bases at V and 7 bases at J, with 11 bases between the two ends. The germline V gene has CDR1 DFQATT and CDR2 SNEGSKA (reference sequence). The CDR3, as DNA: TGCAGTGCGCCAACACTTTATACGCAGTATTTT. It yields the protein CSAPTLYTQYF.

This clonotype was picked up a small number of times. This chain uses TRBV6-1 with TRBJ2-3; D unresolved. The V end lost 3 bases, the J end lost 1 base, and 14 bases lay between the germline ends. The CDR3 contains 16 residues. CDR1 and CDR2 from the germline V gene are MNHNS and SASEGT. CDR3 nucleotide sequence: TGTGCCAGCAGTGACACATTGCGCTTGGGCACAGATACGCAGTATTTT. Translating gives CASSDTLRLGTDTQYF.

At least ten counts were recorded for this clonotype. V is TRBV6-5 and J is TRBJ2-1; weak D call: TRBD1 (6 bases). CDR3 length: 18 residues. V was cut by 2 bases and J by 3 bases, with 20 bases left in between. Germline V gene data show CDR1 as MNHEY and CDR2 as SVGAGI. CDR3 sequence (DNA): TGTGCCAGCAGTTACCCCCCGGGGACAAGTTCCCGCTACAATGAGCAGTTCTTC. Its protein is CASSYPPGTSSRYNEQFF.

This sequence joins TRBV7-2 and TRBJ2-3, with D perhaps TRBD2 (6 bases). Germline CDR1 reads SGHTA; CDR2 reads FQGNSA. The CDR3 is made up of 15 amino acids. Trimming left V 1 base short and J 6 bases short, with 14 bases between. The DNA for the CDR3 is TGTGCCAGCAGCTTAGTTCCGGGAGCTGTTGATACGCAGTATTTT. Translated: CASSLVPGAVDTQYF.

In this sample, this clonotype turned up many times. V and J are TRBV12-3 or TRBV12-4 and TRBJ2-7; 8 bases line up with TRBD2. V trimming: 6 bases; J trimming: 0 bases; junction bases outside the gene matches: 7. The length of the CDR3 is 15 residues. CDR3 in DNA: TGTGCCAGCAGACGTCTAGCGGGCCCCTCCTACGAGCAGTACTTC. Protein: CASRRLAGPSYEQYF.

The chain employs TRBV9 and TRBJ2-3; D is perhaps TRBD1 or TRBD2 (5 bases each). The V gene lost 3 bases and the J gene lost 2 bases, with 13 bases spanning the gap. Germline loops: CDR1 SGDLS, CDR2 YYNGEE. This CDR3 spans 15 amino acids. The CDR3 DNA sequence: TGTGCCAGCAGCGCGAGGGAAGGGGCCACAGATACGCAGTATTTT. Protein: CASSAREGATDTQYF.